This TCR beta chain comes out of a study of blood T cell repertoires in COVID-19. On the study more broadly: Spain, Italy and the United States supplied samples that represented acute and convalescent COVID-19.

The V end was cut by 2 bases, the J end by 6 bases, with 18 bases between. CDR3 length: 16 residues. Per the germline V gene, CDR1 is LGHDT and CDR2 is YNNKEL (reference sequence). All enrollees were about 18 to 89 years old and from 24 US areas. Participants' reported clinical history set cohort assignment. Repertoires were generated with immunoSEQ multiplex PCR, while TCRdb's copy carries only in-frame clones and drops some. Of about 330,000 clones listed, about 87% are singletons. Source material: PBMCs or T cells enriched from blood (not recorded which). The receptor comes from a woman in her 30s who had recovered from COVID-19. The chain employs TRBV3-1 (or the pseudogene TRBV3-2) and TRBJ2-3; TRBD2 is a possible D gene (6 bases). CDR3 amino acids: CASSQLTSLGADTQYF. CDR3 DNA sequence: TGTGCCAGCAGCCAACTAACTAGCCTCGGGGCGGATACGCAGTATTTT.